The 12 T cell receptor beta chains below come from one sample, sequenced in a study of OX40 agonist ivuxolimab in advanced cancers. Only in-frame clones appear in the TCRdb table, and some are missing; sequencing was by immunoSEQ multiplex PCR. The data contain tens of thousands of clones, 65% to 85% of them seen just once; the ten biggest clones take up over 20%. Sequences were derived from CD4+ or CD8+ T cells sorted from blood, sampled in a trial of the OX40 agonist ivuxolimab. The receptors originated from an adult with an advanced solid tumor such as melanoma, head and neck, liver or kidney cancer.

This chain connects TRBV10-3 to TRBJ2-3, with 8 bases lining up with TRBD2. V trimming: 8 bases; J trimming: 2 bases; junction bases outside the gene matches: 9. This CDR3 has 15 residues. Germline V gives CDR1 ENHRY, CDR2 SYGVKD. The CDR3 reads CAIRGVGGDTDTQYF. For the CDR3, the DNA is TGTGCCATCCGGGGAGTCGGGGGGGACACAGATACGCAGTATTTT.

The chain links TRBV9 to TRBJ2-1; D is uncertain. V gave up 4 bases and J gave up 3 bases, with 5 bases separating them. There are 12 residues in the CDR3. Per the germline V gene, CDR1 is SGDLS and CDR2 is YYNGEE. CDR3 nucleotide sequence: TGTGCCAGCAGCCCTGACTACAATGAGCAGTTCTTC. Encoded protein: CASSPDYNEQFF.

The chain combines TRBV11-2 with TRBJ2-5; TRBD2 agrees at 7 bases. V dropped 5 bases and J dropped 4; count of bases not matched to a gene: 7. In germline, CDR1 is SGHAT, CDR2 FQNNGV. The length of the CDR3 is 14 residues. The CDR3 DNA follows: TGTGCCAGCAGCCAGAGGCGGGGGAGAGAGACCCAGTACTTC. Its translation is CASSQRRGRETQYF.

There are a few counts of this clone. The rearrangement joins TRBV2 to TRBJ2-7; TRBD1 aligns across 10 bases. Germline trimming cut 7 bases from V and 2 bases from J; bases unmatched to any gene: 17. The CDR3 totals 18 residues. Germline CDR1 and CDR2: SNHLY and FYNNEI. In DNA, the CDR3 is TGTGCCAGCATTAGGCGACAGGGGGCCGGGGAAAGTCCCTACGAGCAGTACTTC. It translates to CASIRRQGAGESPYEQYF.

This clone was detected ten times or more. This chain uses TRBV15 with TRBJ2-5; possible D gene TRBD2, 5 bases. Trimming left V 3 bases short and J 1 base short, with 15 bases between. The CDR3 has 16 residues. Germline CDR1 reads LNHNV; CDR2 reads YYDKDF (reference sequence). In DNA, the CDR3 is TGTGCCACCAGCAGGGGAGAGTGGGGAACCCAAGAGACCCAGTACTTC. Translating it yields CATSRGEWGTQETQYF.

The CDR3 loop reads CASSLVGNLQETQYF. The CDR3 region has the DNA TGTGCCAGCAGCTTAGTGGGAAATTTACAAGAGACCCAGTACTTC. This chain connects TRBV7-9 to TRBJ2-5; unclear D gene. Trimming cost V 1 base and J 2 bases, with 11 bases left between them. CDR1 is SEHNR, CDR2 FQNEAQ, per germline (reference sequence). CDR3 size: 15 residues.

This clone was seen a single time. The chain combines TRBV9 with TRBJ2-5; D is uncertain. The closer fit of TRBJ2-7 to the DNA end suggests the J call may be wrong. CDR1 and CDR2 (germline): SGDLS, YYNGEE. There are 14 residues in the CDR3. CDR3 DNA: TGTGCCAGCAGCGTAGAAGGAGAAGCCTACGAGCAGTACTTC. Its protein is CASSVEGEAYEQYF.

This clone was found once. The chain employs TRBV7-9 and TRBJ1-2; tentatively, D is TRBD1 (6 bases). This CDR3 has 16 residues. Germline CDR1 and CDR2: SEHNR and FQNEAQ (reference sequence). V lost 3 bases and J 3 bases, leaving 17 bases between the germline ends. This CDR3 reads CASSFSPTGLDYGYTF. In DNA, the CDR3 is TGTGCCAGCAGCTTTAGCCCGACAGGATTAGACTATGGCTACACCTTC.

The CDR3 loop reads CASSQDGGSDTQYF. CDR3 coding DNA: TGCGCCAGCAGCCAAGATGGGGGGTCAGATACGCAGTATTTT. The chain is built from TRBV4-1 and TRBJ2-3, with D possibly TRBD2 on 6 matching bases. The CDR3 is 14 residues long. Germline values: CDR1 MGHRA, CDR2 YSYEKL. V lost 0 bases and J lost 4, with 8 bases in between.

The chain uses TRBV4-1 and TRBJ2-7, with 8 bases aligning to TRBD1. The CDR3 is 15 amino acids. CDR1 and CDR2 (germline): MGHRA, YSYEKL. V lost 1 base, J lost 2 bases, and 4 bases stayed unmatched. CDR3 sequence: CASSQARDRTYEQYF. CDR3 DNA: TGCGCCAGCAGCCAAGCTCGGGACAGGACCTACGAGCAGTACTTC.

The chain employs TRBV11-2 and TRBJ1-3; tentatively, D is TRBD1 (5 bases). The CDR3 sequence is 15 residues long. Germline V CDR1 and CDR2: SGHAT, FQNNGV. V was pared by 5 bases and J by 2 bases, with 13 bases between. CDR3 in amino acids: CASSPPGGAGNTIYF. Written as DNA, the CDR3 is TGTGCCAGCAGCCCCCCCGGGGGGGCTGGAAACACCATATATTTT.

There are a few counts of this clone. The chain recombines TRBV6-6 with TRBJ1-5, with D possibly TRBD1 on 5 matching bases. Trimming cost V 2 bases and J 5 bases, with 7 bases left between them. The germline CDR1 and CDR2 sequences are MNHNY and SVGAGI (reference sequence). CDR3 size: 13 residues. The CDR3 loop reads CASSYVRDQPQHF. Here the CDR3 DNA reads TGTGCCAGCAGTTACGTCAGGGATCAGCCCCAGCATTTT.